A single sample gave rise to the 17 T cell receptor beta chains below, sequenced in a study of blood T cell repertoires in COVID-19 (dated by TCRdb to 2018 to 2020). The method was the immunoSEQ multiplex PCR assay. Not all clones reach the TCRdb copy of this immuneACCESS table, which keeps in-frame sequences only. Checked studies attribute under half of the gap to unresolved V genes and leave the rest unexplained. In all, the sample holds fewer than 200,000 clones, and 81% of those were seen once. The leading ten clones occupy roughly an eighth of the sample. The sequenced sample consisted of peripheral blood. These receptors were taken from a woman of 80 years or more with COVID-19, enrolled during active disease.

This clone appeared many times. The chain is built from TRBV2 and TRBJ1-2, with 9 bases identical to TRBD1. The germline CDR1 and CDR2 sequences are SNHLY and FYNNEI. The CDR3 extends over 14 amino acids. V dropped 8 bases and J dropped 2; count of bases not matched to a gene: 6. The CDR3: CASGRTGGNYGYTF. CDR3 bases: TGTGCCAGCGGACGTACAGGGGGCAACTATGGCTACACCTTC.

The genes are TRBV3-1 (or the pseudogene TRBV3-2) and TRBJ2-1; D remains ambiguous. This CDR3 contains 15 residues. CDR1 is LGHDT and CDR2 is YNNKEL in the germline V gene (reference sequence). The V end lost 1 base, the J end lost 6 bases, and 13 bases lay between the germline ends. The CDR3 loop reads CASSQVRGPGNEQFF. Written as DNA, the CDR3 is TGTGCCAGCAGCCAAGTTCGCGGTCCCGGCAATGAGCAGTTCTTC.

This sequence joins TRBV10-3 and TRBJ1-1; no definite D call. Germline V CDR1 and CDR2: ENHRY, SYGVKD. V was clipped by 11 bases and J by 6 bases, with 19 bases between them. The CDR3 is made up of 13 amino acids. The CDR3 reads CASSQRFESEAFF. CDR3 in DNA: TGTGCCTCCTCCCAGAGGTTCGAGTCTGAAGCTTTCTTT.

The V gene is TRBV6-4, the J gene TRBJ1-1; no clear D gene. This CDR3 is 9 amino acids long. Germline V gene sequence: CDR1 MRHNA, CDR2 SNTAGT. V shed 11 bases and J shed 6 bases, with 7 bases lying between them. CDR3 bases: TGTGCCTCCCCCTCTGAAGCTTTCTTT. It encodes CASPSEAFF.

This chain connects TRBV6-5 to TRBJ1-2; perhaps TRBD1 as D (5 bases). The V gene lost 0 bases and the J gene lost 0 bases, with 8 bases spanning the gap. CDR3 length equals 15 residues. The germline gives CDR1 MNHEY, CDR2 SVGAGI. The CDR3 loop is CASSYSDTSNYGYTF. CDR3 DNA sequence: TGTGCCAGCAGTTACTCGGACACCTCTAACTATGGCTACACCTTC.

This chain uses TRBV5-1 with TRBJ2-1; TRBD2 agrees at 11 bases. Germline values: CDR1 SGHRS, CDR2 YFSETQ. The V gene end was trimmed by 0 bases and the J gene end by 6 bases; junction bases not matched to a gene: 8. The CDR3 consists of 17 residues. The CDR3 is CASSLVGSSGRGNEQFF. CDR3 DNA sequence: TGCGCCAGCAGCTTGGTGGGTAGTAGCGGGAGGGGCAATGAGCAGTTCTTC.

V and J are TRBV5-6 and TRBJ2-6; 9 nucleotides line up with TRBD1. Germline CDR1 SGHDT, CDR2 YYEEEE. The CDR3 extends over 18 amino acids. V dropped 1 base and J dropped 0; count of bases not matched to a gene: 5. The CDR3 DNA sequence: TGTGCCAGCAGCTTGCCGGGACAGGGACGCTCTGGGGCCAACGTCCTGACTTTC. This encodes CASSLPGQGRSGANVLTF.

The table lists this clone with a few counts. V usage is TRBV5-4 and J usage is TRBJ1-1; D unclear. The germline V and J ends were trimmed by 3 bases and 5 bases, with 14 bases remaining between them. The CDR3 length is 14 residues. Per germline, CDR1 SGHNT and CDR2 YYREEE (reference sequence). CDR3 nucleotides: TGTGCCAGCAGCTCCCCCCCCGCGAAGACTGAAGCTTTCTTT. This translates into CASSSPPAKTEAFF.

V and J are TRBV18 and TRBJ2-2; possibly TRBD1 for D (5 bases). The CDR3 runs to 14 residues. From germline, CDR1 is KGHSH and CDR2 LQKENI. Trimming left V 5 bases short and J 4 bases short, with 11 bases between. The CDR3 sequence: CASSGVQATGELFF. The CDR3, as DNA: TGTGCCAGCTCAGGGGTACAGGCCACCGGGGAGCTGTTTTTT.

V usage is TRBV19 and J usage is TRBJ2-7; 10 positions agree with TRBD2. The CDR3 has 14 amino acids. From germline, CDR1 is LNHDA and CDR2 SQIVND (reference sequence). V trimming: 4 bases; J trimming: 5 bases; junction bases outside the gene matches: 5. The CDR3 loop is CASSTVAGGNEQYF. The CDR3 DNA sequence: TGTGCCAGTAGTACCGTAGCGGGAGGTAACGAGCAGTACTTC. The full variable domain, with the rest looked up from reference TRBV19 and TRBJ2-7, is DGGITQSPKYLFRKEGQNVTLSCEQNLNHDAMYWYRQDPGQGLRLIYYSQIVNDFQKGDIAEGYSVSREKKESFPLTVTSAQKNPTAFYLCASSTVAGGNEQYFGPGTRLTVT.

This sequence joins TRBV27 and TRBJ1-6, with 7 bases identical to TRBD1. This CDR3 spans 15 amino acids. Germline V gives CDR1 MNHEY, CDR2 SMNVEV (reference sequence). V was pared by 5 bases and J by 6 bases, with 7 bases of the junction left unmatched. CDR3 nucleotides: TGTGCCAGCAGTGAAACGACAGGGCTTAATTCACCCCTCCACTTT. This encodes CASSETTGLNSPLHF.

The chain couples TRBV4-1 to TRBJ2-7, with D maybe TRBD1 (6 bases). This CDR3 contains 16 residues. V was trimmed by 2 bases and J by 0 bases, leaving 14 bases between them. The germline V gene encodes CDR1 MGHRA and CDR2 YSYEKL. Written as DNA, the CDR3 is TGCGCCAGCAGCCAAAAGGCCGGGACACTCTCCTACGAGCAGTACTTC. Amino acid sequence: CASSQKAGTLSYEQYF.

The rearrangement links TRBV20-1 to TRBJ1-4; D not resolved. Germline assignment: CDR1 DFQATT and CDR2 SNEGSKA (reference sequence). The CDR3 is 11 amino acids. The V end was cut by 6 bases, the J end by 4 bases, with 6 bases between. The DNA for the CDR3 is TGCAGTGCACGGAGTAATGAAAAACTGTTTTTT. It codes for CSARSNEKLFF.

This clone was detected only a few times. The genes are TRBV10-3 and TRBJ2-6; 9 bases line up with TRBD1. This CDR3 has 17 residues. Germline loops: CDR1 ENHRY, CDR2 SYGVKD. After removal of 6 bases from V and 4 bases from J, the junction contained 10 bases not matched to a gene. The CDR3 nucleotides read TGTGCCATCAGCCCCGAAACAGGGGGCGGAGGGGCCAACGTCCTGACTTTC. It specifies CAISPETGGGGANVLTF.

This clone was picked up many times. The chain has TRBV3-1 (or the pseudogene TRBV3-2) and TRBJ1-1; D might be TRBD1 (5 bases). The germline CDR1 and CDR2 sequences are LGHDT and YNNKEL (reference sequence). The CDR3 totals 16 residues. Trimming took 0 bases from V and 0 from J, leaving 11 bases between them. The CDR3 DNA sequence: TGTGCCAGCAGCCAAGATCTCCGGGGGTTGAACACTGAAGCTTTCTTT. Its protein is CASSQDLRGLNTEAFF.

The chain is built from TRBV7-2 and TRBJ1-5, with a weak D call TRBD1 (6 bases). The germline V and J ends were trimmed by 2 bases and 0 bases, with 8 bases remaining between them. Germline V gene sequence: CDR1 SGHTA, CDR2 FQGNSA. CDR3 size: 15 residues. This CDR3 is CASSLQGFSNQPQHF. The CDR3 nucleotides are TGTGCCAGCAGCTTACAGGGGTTTAGCAATCAGCCCCAGCATTTT.

The chain uses TRBV6-2 or TRBV6-3 and TRBJ2-3, with 9 bases identical to TRBD2. This CDR3 region has 15 residues. Germline CDR1 and CDR2: MNHEY and SVGEGT. With V trimmed by 4 bases and J by 5 bases, 7 bases remained unmatched. The CDR3 reads CASSSAGGLRDTQYF. The CDR3 DNA reads as TGTGCCAGCAGTTCCGCGGGGGGGCTACGAGATACGCAGTATTTT.